The 28 T cell receptor beta chains given below trace back to one sample, sequenced in a study of cytotoxic CD8 clonotypes in ibrutinib-treated CLL. Only in-frame clones appear in the TCRdb table, and some are missing; sequencing was by immunoSEQ multiplex PCR. This sample yields 140,000 or so clones, of which about four fifths are seen a single time; around 13% belongs to the top ten. Sequencing was performed on PBMCs, taken after 12 months of ibrutinib treatment. These receptors all stem from a human donor with chronic lymphocytic leukemia.

This chain links TRBV29-1 with TRBJ2-2, with D hard to call. The V gene lost 7 bases and the J gene lost 4 bases, with 16 bases spanning the gap. This CDR3 is built from 14 residues. Germline V gives CDR1 SQVTM, CDR2 ANQGSEA. CDR3 sequence (DNA): TGCAGCGCCACGATTGCAGCCTCCACCGGGGAGCTGTTTTTT. It specifies CSATIAASTGELFF.

The rearrangement uses TRBV28 and TRBJ2-2; TRBD1 matches 8 bases. This CDR3 comprises 16 residues. Germline lookup yields CDR1 MDHEN and CDR2 SYDVKM. Trimming cost V 6 bases and J 1 base; bases outside gene matches: 7. CDR3 sequence reads: CASSPTGALNTGELFF. For the CDR3, the DNA is TGTGCCAGCAGCCCGACAGGGGCTTTGAACACCGGGGAGCTGTTTTTT.

The gene calls are TRBV6-6 and TRBJ2-3; 14 nucleotides match TRBD2. Germline V gene data show CDR1 as MNHNY and CDR2 as SVGAGI (reference sequence). The ends lost 3 bases at V and 6 bases at J; junction bases unmatched: 5. CDR3 length equals 16 residues. In DNA form, the CDR3 reads TGTGCCAGCAGTTATTCGGGACTAGCGGGAGTGGATACGCAGTATTTT. As protein: CASSYSGLAGVDTQYF.

The chain is built from TRBV7-2 and TRBJ2-7, with 10 positions matching TRBD2. The germline V gene encodes CDR1 SGHTA and CDR2 FQGNSA. Losses at the gene ends were 5 bases for V and 2 bases for J; bases not matched to a gene: 15. The CDR3 spans 18 residues. CDR3 sequence reads: CASSRHSRLAGAAYEQYF. CDR3 DNA: TGTGCCAGCAGCCGACACTCGCGACTAGCGGGTGCCGCCTACGAGCAGTACTTC.

This clone was seen a few times. The chain employs TRBV5-5 and TRBJ2-3; D is undetermined. The ends were cut back, 5 bases at V and 0 bases at J, with 10 bases in the middle. The germline gives CDR1 SGHKS, CDR2 YYEKEE (reference sequence). The CDR3 totals 14 residues. CDR3 protein: CASRLVSSTDTQYF. In DNA form, the CDR3 reads TGTGCCAGCAGATTAGTGTCTAGCACAGATACGCAGTATTTT.

V gene TRBV5-1 combines with J gene TRBJ2-1, with 11 bases identical to TRBD2. V gave up 0 bases and J gave up 7 bases; unmatched junction bases: 6. There are 16 residues in the CDR3. Germline V gene data show CDR1 as SGHRS and CDR2 as YFSETQ. The chain's CDR3 is CASSLVAGGQGNEQFF. The CDR3, as DNA: TGCGCCAGCAGCTTGGTAGCGGGAGGGCAGGGTAATGAGCAGTTCTTC.

This rearrangement joins TRBV27 to TRBJ2-1; 7 nucleotides line up with TRBD1. Trimming took 6 bases from V and 8 from J; bases not matched to a gene: 4. CDR1 and CDR2 (germline): MNHEY, SMNVEV (reference sequence). This CDR3 contains 12 residues. The CDR3 nucleotides are TGTGCCAGCAGAAGGGGGCTGCATGAGCAGTTCTTC. This codes for CASRRGLHEQFF.

This chain links TRBV9 with TRBJ1-2; the D gene is possibly TRBD1 (6 bases). The CDR3 extends over 16 amino acids. Germline assignment: CDR1 SGDLS and CDR2 YYNGEE. Trimming took off 3 bases at V and 7 bases at J, with 22 bases between the two ends. In nucleotides, the CDR3 is TGTGCCAGCAGCGCAGAAACGAGGGGGGGTAGGTCTGGCTACACCTTC. It codes for CASSAETRGGRSGYTF.

This chain uses TRBV27 with TRBJ1-5; maybe TRBD1 (5 bases). Germline values: CDR1 MNHEY, CDR2 SMNVEV (reference sequence). Trimming shortened V by 3 bases and J by 4 bases, and 10 bases separated the two germline ends. This CDR3 has 14 residues. In nucleotides, the CDR3 is TGTGCCAGCAGTTTGGGGGGGGAGAATCAGCCCCAGCATTTT. Encoded protein: CASSLGGENQPQHF.

The rearrangement joins TRBV5-1 to TRBJ2-1; 9 nucleotides match TRBD2. Germline CDR1 and CDR2: SGHRS and YFSETQ. The CDR3 is made up of 19 amino acids. The junction had 13 bases not matched to a gene; V was cut back by 2 bases and J by 1 base. CDR3 DNA: TGCGCCAGCAGCTTCCTCTCTAGCGGGAATAAACTATCCTACAATGAGCAGTTCTTC. Translated, it gives CASSFLSSGNKLSYNEQFF.

This clone is a singleton in its sample. The chain recombines TRBV5-1 with TRBJ2-5; 9 positions agree with TRBD2. The ends lost 3 bases at V and 11 bases at J; junction bases unmatched: 14. The CDR3 consists of 15 residues. From germline, CDR1 is SGHRS and CDR2 YFSETQ. CDR3 protein: CASSYLGLALGEQYF. The CDR3 DNA follows: TGCGCCAGCAGCTACCTCGGACTAGCGCTCGGGGAGCAGTACTTC.

The genes are TRBV5-4 and TRBJ1-4, with 9 nucleotides matching TRBD1. This CDR3 has 16 amino acids. Trimming at V came to 1 base and at J to 5 bases, leaving 6 bases not matched to a gene. CDR1 is SGHNT and CDR2 is YYREEE in the germline V gene (reference sequence). This chain's CDR3 is CASSLRSGQGNEKLFF. CDR3 nucleotides: TGTGCCAGCAGCTTGCGCTCAGGACAGGGGAATGAAAAACTGTTTTTT.

The V and J genes are TRBV4-3 and TRBJ2-7; 9 bases match TRBD1. Germline CDR1 LGHNA, CDR2 YSLEER. This CDR3 contains 16 residues. The V and J ends lost 4 bases and 4 bases, in that order; junction bases with no gene match: 11. CDR3 protein: CASSPGWGQGLYEQYF. The CDR3, as DNA: TGCGCCAGCAGCCCGGGTTGGGGACAGGGTCTTTACGAGCAGTACTTC.

J is TRBJ2-6 and V is TRBV19, with D tentatively TRBD2 (5 bases). Germline CDR1 LNHDA, CDR2 SQIVND (reference sequence). This CDR3 is built from 16 residues. The ends were cut back, 4 bases at V and 0 bases at J, with 10 bases in the middle. For the CDR3, the DNA is TGTGCCAGTAGTAGGACTGGGAGCTCTGGGGCCAACGTCCTGACTTTC. This translates into CASSRTGSSGANVLTF.

This clone was counted a few times. The chain is built from TRBV6-5 and TRBJ1-1; D is possibly TRBD1 (5 bases). V dropped 4 bases and J dropped 9 bases, with 15 bases sitting between them. The CDR3 has 13 residues. The germline V gene has CDR1 MNHEY and CDR2 SVGAGI. CDR3 nucleotide sequence: TGTGCCAGCAGTTCACCCGACAGCGAGAAAGCTTTCTTT. Its protein is CASSSPDSEKAFF.

This clone has more than one count but fewer than ten. V usage is TRBV6-5 and J usage is TRBJ1-2, with TRBD1 matching over 9 bases. The CDR3 consists of 14 residues. CDR1 and CDR2 from the germline V gene are MNHEY and SVGAGI. The V gene end was trimmed by 9 bases and the J gene end by 4 bases; junction bases not matched to a gene: 9. The CDR3 nucleotides are TGTGCCAGTAAGGTGGGACAGGGCGGCTATGGCTACACCTTC. It is translated as CASKVGQGGYGYTF.

V gene TRBV6-1 combines with J gene TRBJ2-7; D possibly corresponds to TRBD1 (5 bases). The CDR3 runs 13 residues. V shed 11 bases and J shed 3 bases, with 17 bases lying between them. Looked up from germline, CDR1 is MNHNS and CDR2 is SASEGT. This CDR3 is CAASWSDSYEQYF. The CDR3 nucleotides read TGTGCCGCCAGCTGGTCAGACAGCTACGAGCAGTACTTC.

This chain's CDR3 is CSVEKGSNTEAFF. The CDR3 DNA follows: TGCAGCGTTGAGAAGGGATCGAACACTGAAGCTTTCTTT. The chain has TRBV29-1 and TRBJ1-1; the D is unclear. The CDR3 is 13 amino acids. Germline V gene data show CDR1 as SQVTM and CDR2 as ANQGSEA. V lost 3 bases, J lost 1 base, and 9 bases lay in between. Full variable domain (rest looked up from reference TRBV29-1 and TRBJ1-1): SAVISQKPSRDICQRGTSLTIQCQVDSQVTMMFWYRQQPGQSLTLIATANQGSEATYESGFVIDKFPISRPNLTFSTLTVSNMSPEDSSIYLCSVEKGSNTEAFFGQGTRLTVV.

The genes are TRBV28 and TRBJ2-3; D is uncertain. The V end was cut by 4 bases, the J end by 0 bases, with 11 bases between. Germline V CDR1 and CDR2: MDHEN, SYDVKM. The CDR3 is 15 residues long. The CDR3 reads CASSSGLTSTDTQYF. DNA of the CDR3: TGTGCCAGCAGTTCCGGCCTTACAAGCACAGATACGCAGTATTTT.

The chain joins TRBV6-5 to TRBJ2-7, with D hard to call. The germline V and J ends were trimmed by 6 bases and 2 bases, with 2 bases remaining between them. CDR1 is MNHEY, CDR2 SVGAGI, per germline. The CDR3 runs to 10 residues. Here the CDR3 reads CASSPYEQYF. For the CDR3, the DNA is TGTGCCAGCAGCCCCTACGAGCAGTACTTC.

The V and J genes are TRBV30 and TRBJ1-1; no definite D call. The germline V gene has CDR1 GTSNPN and CDR2 SVGIG (reference sequence). Between the trimmed V and J ends, which lost 1 base and 3 bases, there was a span of 9 bases. The CDR3 totals 13 residues. This chain's CDR3 is CAWSANIYTEAFF. The CDR3 DNA reads as TGTGCCTGGAGTGCGAACATATACACTGAAGCTTTCTTT.

The chain combines TRBV14 with TRBJ2-1; D is perhaps TRBD2 (6 bases). V was trimmed by 4 bases and J by 8 bases, leaving 15 bases between them. The CDR3 is made up of 14 amino acids. CDR1 SGHDN and CDR2 FVKESK come from the germline V gene. CDR3 coding DNA: TGTGCCAGCAGCCCGTTAGAGCGGGTCGATGAGCAGTTCTTC. Protein sequence: CASSPLERVDEQFF.

This rearrangement joins TRBV5-1 to TRBJ2-7; D remains ambiguous. This CDR3 is built from 13 residues. Trimming pared 3 bases from V and 2 bases from J, leaving 9 bases between. Germline values: CDR1 SGHRS, CDR2 YFSETQ. The CDR3 spells CASSSGLTYEQYF. The CDR3, as DNA: TGCGCCAGCAGCTCAGGATTAACCTACGAGCAGTACTTC.

The CDR3 protein is CASSLSWVQVPVQGNQPQHF. CDR3 DNA sequence: TGTGCCAGCAGTTTAAGTTGGGTACAGGTCCCAGTACAGGGCAATCAGCCCCAGCATTTT. The rearrangement uses TRBV28 and TRBJ1-5; maybe TRBD1 (5 bases). V was cut by 2 bases and J by 2 bases, with 25 bases left in between. Germline V gene lookup returns CDR1 MDHEN and CDR2 SYDVKM. The CDR3 totals 20 residues.

The CDR3: CASSPPGNSGNTIYF. The DNA of the CDR3 is TGTGCCAGCTCACCTCCAGGGAACTCTGGAAACACCATATATTTT. The chain couples TRBV18 to TRBJ1-3, with D possibly TRBD1 on 5 matching bases. Trimming pared 3 bases from V and 0 bases from J, leaving 9 bases between. Germline CDR1 KGHSH, CDR2 LQKENI. The CDR3 has 15 residues.

The rearrangement joins TRBV4-1 to TRBJ2-7; 9 bases map to TRBD1. The V gene end was trimmed by 4 bases and the J gene end by 4 bases; junction bases not matched to a gene: 8. Germline lookup yields CDR1 MGHRA and CDR2 YSYEKL. The CDR3 covers 15 residues. The CDR3 spells CASSLEGQGNYEQYF. The CDR3 region has the DNA TGCGCCAGCAGCCTAGAGGGACAGGGAAATTACGAGCAGTACTTC.

This clone is a singleton in its sample. The rearrangement uses TRBV11-3 and TRBJ2-1; TRBD2 aligns across 8 bases. Germline trimming cut 5 bases from V and 1 base from J; bases unmatched to any gene: 7. The CDR3 is 16 residues long. The V gene's germline CDR1 is SGHNT and CDR2 YENEEA. DNA for the CDR3: TGTGCCAGCAGCGAGAGGTCTAGCGGGTCCTACAATGAGCAGTTCTTC. Its translation is CASSERSSGSYNEQFF.

The CDR3 reads CASSQGLHSYEQYF. The CDR3 DNA follows: TGCGCCAGCAGCCAGGGGCTACACTCCTACGAGCAGTACTTC. The chain joins TRBV5-1 to TRBJ2-7; tentative D call: TRBD1 (6 bases). The CDR3 covers 14 residues. The germline gives CDR1 SGHRS, CDR2 YFSETQ. V lost 4 bases and J 0 bases, leaving 11 bases between the germline ends.